Presented here are 2 T cell receptor beta chains from one specimen sequenced in a study of blood T cell repertoires in COVID-19. Data came from immunoSEQ multiplex PCR; TCRdb stores just in-frame clones and leaves some out. The repertoire holds approximately 260,000 clones, approximately 91% seen once, with approximately 2% in the top ten. The sequencing input was peripheral blood. These receptors originate from a man aged 45-65 years with acute or convalescent COVID-19.

The genes are TRBV3-1 (or the pseudogene TRBV3-2) and TRBJ2-2; 10 bases line up with TRBD1. J gave up 0 bases and V 1 base, and 2 bases lay outside the gene matches. Germline V gives CDR1 LGHDT, CDR2 YNNKEL (reference sequence). This CDR3 is built from 17 residues. In DNA, the CDR3 is TGTGCCAGCAGCCAAGTCGGGACAGGGGCGAACACCGGGGAGCTGTTTTTT. Protein: CASSQVGTGANTGELFF.

This clone was counted ten times or more. The CDR3 does not close with the conserved phenylalanine or tryptophan, likely indicating a read error. Because the CDR3's place on the DNA is in doubt, the DNA is left out and the CDR3 is given as listed by TCRdb. The chain employs TRBV7-9 and TRBJ2-7; no DNA check was done on the table's D call, TRBD1. CDR1 and CDR2 from the germline V gene are SEHNR and FQNEAQ (reference sequence). The CDR3 length is 8 residues, termini included. This CDR3 is CASSSDSL.